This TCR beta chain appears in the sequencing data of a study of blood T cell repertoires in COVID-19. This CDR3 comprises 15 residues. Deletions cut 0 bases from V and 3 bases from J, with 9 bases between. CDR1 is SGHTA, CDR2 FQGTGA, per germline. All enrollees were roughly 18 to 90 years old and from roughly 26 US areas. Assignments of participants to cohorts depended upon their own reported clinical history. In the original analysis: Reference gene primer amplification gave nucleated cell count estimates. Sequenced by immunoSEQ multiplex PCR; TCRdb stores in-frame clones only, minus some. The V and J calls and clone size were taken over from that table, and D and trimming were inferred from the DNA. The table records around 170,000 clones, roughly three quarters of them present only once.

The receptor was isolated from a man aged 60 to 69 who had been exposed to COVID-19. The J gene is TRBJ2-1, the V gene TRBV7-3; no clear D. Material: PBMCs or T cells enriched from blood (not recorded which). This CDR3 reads CASSLTPSVYNEQFF. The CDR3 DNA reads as TGTGCCAGCAGCTTAACGCCGTCAGTCTACAATGAGCAGTTCTTC. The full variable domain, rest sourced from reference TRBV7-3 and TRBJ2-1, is GAGVSQTPSNKVTEKGKYVELRCDPISGHTALYWYRQSLGQGPEFLIYFQGTGAADDSGLPNDRFFAVRPEGSVSTLKIQRTERGDSAVYLCASSLTPSVYNEQFFGPGTRLTVL.